Sequencing of this T cell receptor (beta chain) was carried out in a study of T-cell memory formation after mild COVID-19. With constant-segment primers, 5'RACE yielded cDNA libraries of TCR alpha and TCR beta that carried sample barcodes and UMIs. TCRdb reprocessed the 5' RACE reads via MiXCR and lists one record per CDR3 protein. Of roughly 200,000 distinct CDR3 sequences in the sample, 16% were seen once. The germline V gene encodes CDR1 LGHDT and CDR2 YNNKEL (reference sequence). The CDR3 consists of 14 residues. Germline trimming cut 4 bases from V and 4 bases from J; bases unmatched to any gene: 3.

The TCR originated in an adult woman who had mild COVID-19 (a few samples of this study predate the infection). Cell type and time point are not known. Specimen: PBMCs or a T cell subset sorted from them (not recorded which). The chain recombines TRBV3-1 with TRBJ1-2, with 10 bases lining up with TRBD1. CDR3 loop: CASSRQGASYGYTF. CDR3 bases: TGTGCCAGCAGCCGACAGGGGGCTAGCTATGGCTACACCTTC.